The T cell receptor (beta chain) described here comes from a study of OX40 agonist ivuxolimab in advanced cancers. Study details: Administration of intravenous ivuxolimab to patients occurred every 2 weeks at 0.01 to 10 mg/kg.

General study findings and limits: Dosing at 0.1 to 3.0 mg/kg was accompanied by clonal expansion of CD4+ and CD8+ blood T cells by week 6.

Sequencing was performed with immunoSEQ multiplex PCR; in TCRdb, only in-frame clones are kept and a portion is missing. The table has around 16,000 clones, 77% seen once. Germline loops: CDR1 SGHVT, CDR2 SQSDAQ. This CDR3 spans 17 amino acids. As to this clone: Its antigen is not known. One end of the junction does not line up with germline, which may come from a read error.

The sequence came from an adult with an advanced solid tumor such as melanoma, head and neck, liver or kidney cancer. V is TRBV7-4 and J is TRBJ1-3, with 7 bases fitting TRBD1. Sequencing used CD4+ or CD8+ T cells sorted from blood, obtained in a trial of the OX40 agonist ivuxolimab. The CDR3 bases are TGTGCCAGCAGCTTAGCGACAGGGATCGCGCTCTGGAAACACCATATATTT. Translating gives CASSLATGIALWKHHIF.